This is a list of T cell receptor beta chains from one sample in a study of molecular identifiers for immune sequencing clone quantification. MiXCR, applied by TCRdb to the PCR reads, yields one record per CDR3 protein. The sample holds about 63,000 distinct CDR3 sequences; about a fifth are singletons and the top ten take about 1.3%. Sequenced sample: naive CD8+ T cells from blood, with Jurkat cell RNA spiked in. The receptor source for this set is a human donor in good health. Some libraries in this study had Jurkat cell RNA spiked in. Each CDR3 is given with its conserved first and last residue. D genes are given only for firm matches. Clone size is stated in some rows and not others, as once, few, many or a class when expanded.

abundance | j_gene | v_gene | d_gene | CDR3nt | CDR3aa
- | TRBJ2-1 | TRBV4-1 | - | TGCGCCAGCAGCCAAGATCCGCTTAGATGGGACTACAATGAGCAGTTCTTC | CASSQDPLRWDYNEQFF
many | TRBJ2-3 | TRBV7-2 | - | TGTGCCAGCAGCTTAGTACCACGGGATACGCAGTATTTT | CASSLVPRDTQYF
many | TRBJ2-7 | TRBV7-2 | TRBD2 | TGTGCCAGCAGCTTAATACCCAGCGGGGCATCCTACGAGCAGTACTTC | CASSLIPSGASYEQYF
many | TRBJ2-3 | TRBV7-9 | - | TGTGCCAGCAGCCGGGGGCCAGATACGCAGTATTTT | CASSRGPDTQYF
many | TRBJ1-2 | TRBV28 | - | TGTGCCAGCAGTTTTTTGGGCGCAAGTGGCTACACCTTC | CASSFLGASGYTF
few | TRBJ2-3 | TRBV6-2/TRBV6-3 | - | TGTGCCAGCAGTTACGTCGTAGCTGGGTCAGATACGCAGTATTTT | CASSYVVAGSDTQYF
few | TRBJ2-5 | TRBV5-1 | TRBD1 | TGCGCCAGCAGCTTATACCGGGACAGGGGGGAGACCCAGTACTTC | CASSLYRDRGETQYF
many | TRBJ2-2 | TRBV7-2 | - | TGTGCCAGCAGCTTAAAAGTGTTAGGGGTCTACGGGCTGTTTTTT | CASSLKVLGVYGLFF
many | TRBJ2-3 | TRBV10-3 | - | TGTGCCACCCAGACTCCTTACACAGATACGCAGTATTTT | CATQTPYTDTQYF
- | TRBJ2-1 | TRBV20-1 | TRBD2 | TGCAGTGCTAGAGGACCGGGACTAGCGGGAGGGAGCTCCTACAATGAGCAGTTCTTC | CSARGPGLAGGSSYNEQFF